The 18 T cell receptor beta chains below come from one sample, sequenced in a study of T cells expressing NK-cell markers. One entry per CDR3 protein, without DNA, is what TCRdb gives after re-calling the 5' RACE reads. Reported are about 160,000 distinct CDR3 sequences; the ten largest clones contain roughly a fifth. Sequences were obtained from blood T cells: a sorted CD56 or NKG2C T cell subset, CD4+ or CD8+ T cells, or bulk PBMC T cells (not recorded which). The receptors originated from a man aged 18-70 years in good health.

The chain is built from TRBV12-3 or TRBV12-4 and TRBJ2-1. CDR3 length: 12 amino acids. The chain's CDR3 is CASSSAATEQFF.

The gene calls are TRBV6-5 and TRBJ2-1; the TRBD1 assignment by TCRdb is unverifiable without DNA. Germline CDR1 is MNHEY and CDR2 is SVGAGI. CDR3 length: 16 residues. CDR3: CASRPQQGDSYNEQFF.

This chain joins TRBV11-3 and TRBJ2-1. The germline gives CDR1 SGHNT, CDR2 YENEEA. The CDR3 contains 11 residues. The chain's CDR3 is CASSLGIEQFF.

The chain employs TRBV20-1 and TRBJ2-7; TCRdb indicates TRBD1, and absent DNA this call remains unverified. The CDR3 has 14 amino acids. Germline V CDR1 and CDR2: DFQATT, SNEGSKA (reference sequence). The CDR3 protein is CSAQHGGGYYEQYF.

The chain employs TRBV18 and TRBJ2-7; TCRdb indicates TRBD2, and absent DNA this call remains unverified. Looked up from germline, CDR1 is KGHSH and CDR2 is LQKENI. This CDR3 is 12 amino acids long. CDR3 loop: CASSPVAAEQYF.

The CDR3 spells CASSRELGKTGGQFF. The chain is built from TRBV3-1 and TRBJ2-1; TCRdb gives TRBD1 as the D gene, but with no DNA this cannot be confirmed. Germline values: CDR1 LGHDT, CDR2 YNNKEL (reference sequence). CDR3 length equals 15 residues.

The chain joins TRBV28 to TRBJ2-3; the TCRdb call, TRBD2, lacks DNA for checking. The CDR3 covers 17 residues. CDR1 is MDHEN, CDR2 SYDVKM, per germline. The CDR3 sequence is CASSPDGLAGGTDTQYF.

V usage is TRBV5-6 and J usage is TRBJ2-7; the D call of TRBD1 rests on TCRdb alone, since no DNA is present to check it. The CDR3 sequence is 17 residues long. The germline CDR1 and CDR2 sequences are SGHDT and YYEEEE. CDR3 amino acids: CASSLEFDVGAPYEQYF. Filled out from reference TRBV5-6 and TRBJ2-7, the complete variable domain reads DAGVTQSPTHLIKTRGQQVTLRCSPKSGHDTVSWYQQALGQGPQFIFQYYEEEERQRGNFPDRFSGHQFPNYSSELNVNALLLGDSALYLCASSLEFDVGAPYEQYFGPGTRLTVT.

The CDR3 loop reads CASSDGRGADPSTDTQYF. The genes are TRBV2 and TRBJ2-3; no DNA is available, so the TRBD2 call from TCRdb remains unchecked. The germline CDR1 and CDR2 sequences are SNHLY and FYNNEI. The CDR3 covers 18 residues.

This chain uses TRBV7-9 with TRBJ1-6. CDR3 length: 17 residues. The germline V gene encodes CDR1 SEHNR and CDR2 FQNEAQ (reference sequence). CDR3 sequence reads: CASSPMGSSTSTSPLHF.

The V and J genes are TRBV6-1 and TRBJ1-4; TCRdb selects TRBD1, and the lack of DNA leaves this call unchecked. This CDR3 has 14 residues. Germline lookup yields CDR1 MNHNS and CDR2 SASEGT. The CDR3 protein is CASSVGPTNEKLFF.

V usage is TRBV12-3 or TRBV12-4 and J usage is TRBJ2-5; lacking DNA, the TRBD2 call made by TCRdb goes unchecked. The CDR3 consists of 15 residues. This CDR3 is CASSPGSGLAGFMYF.

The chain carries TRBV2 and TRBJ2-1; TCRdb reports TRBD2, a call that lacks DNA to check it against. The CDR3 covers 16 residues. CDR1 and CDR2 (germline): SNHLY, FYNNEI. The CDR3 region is CAVSPGLYYSYNEQFF.

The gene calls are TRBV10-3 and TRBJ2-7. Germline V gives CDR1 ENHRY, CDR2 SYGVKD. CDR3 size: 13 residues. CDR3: CAISEVGLREQYF.

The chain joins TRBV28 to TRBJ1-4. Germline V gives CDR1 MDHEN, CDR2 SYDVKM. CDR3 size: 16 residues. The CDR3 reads CASSPPGDERNEKLFF.

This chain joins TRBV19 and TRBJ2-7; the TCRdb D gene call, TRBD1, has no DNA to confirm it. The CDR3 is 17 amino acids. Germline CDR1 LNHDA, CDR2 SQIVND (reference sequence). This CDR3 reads CASSIDSGQGSSYEQYF. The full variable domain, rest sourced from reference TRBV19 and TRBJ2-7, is DGGITQSPKYLFRKEGQNVTLSCEQNLNHDAMYWYRQDPGQGLRLIYYSQIVNDFQKGDIAEGYSVSREKKESFPLTVTSAQKNPTAFYLCASSIDSGQGSSYEQYFGPGTRLTVT.

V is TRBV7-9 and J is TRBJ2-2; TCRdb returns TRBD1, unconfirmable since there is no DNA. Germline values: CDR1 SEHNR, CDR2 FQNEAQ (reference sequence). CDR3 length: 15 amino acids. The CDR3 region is CASSLDILNTGELFF.

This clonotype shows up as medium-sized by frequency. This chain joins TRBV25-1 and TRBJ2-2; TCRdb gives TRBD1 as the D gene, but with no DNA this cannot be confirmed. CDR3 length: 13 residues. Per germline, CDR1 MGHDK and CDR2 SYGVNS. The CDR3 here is CASSTGDTGELFF.